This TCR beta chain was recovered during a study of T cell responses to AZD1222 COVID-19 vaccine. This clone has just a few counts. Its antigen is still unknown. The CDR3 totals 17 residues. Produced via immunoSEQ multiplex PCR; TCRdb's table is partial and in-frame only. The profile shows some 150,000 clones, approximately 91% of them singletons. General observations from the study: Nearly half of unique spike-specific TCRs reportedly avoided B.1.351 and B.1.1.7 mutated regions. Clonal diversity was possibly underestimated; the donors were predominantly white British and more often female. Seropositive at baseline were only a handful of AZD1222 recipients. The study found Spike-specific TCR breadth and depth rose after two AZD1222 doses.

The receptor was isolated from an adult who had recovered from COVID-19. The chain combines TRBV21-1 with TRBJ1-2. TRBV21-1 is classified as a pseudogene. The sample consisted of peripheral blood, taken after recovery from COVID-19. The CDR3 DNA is TGTGCCAGCAGCAAAGGGAAAGGGACTGCTACTAACTATGGCTACACCTTC. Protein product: CASSKGKGTATNYGYTF.